This T cell receptor beta chain is drawn from a study of early stage breast cancer tumors. Study-wide context: Samples were sequenced at about 10-fold average coverage. Study-level points and caveats: Most shared enriched TCRB sequences were commonly generated ones. Tumors had approximately 2.6-fold higher T cell density and higher clonality than adjacent normal breast tissue.

The protocol was immunoSEQ multiplex PCR, while the TCRdb copy is restricted to in-frame clones and leaves out a portion. The sample has some 75,000 clones; more than 60% are singletons. The V gene end was trimmed by 6 bases and the J gene end by 6 bases; junction bases not matched to a gene: 14. Germline values: CDR1 MDHEN, CDR2 SYDVKM. The CDR3 is made up of 16 amino acids. As concerns this clone: Its cognate antigen is unknown.

Material: blood. The rearrangement joins TRBV28 to TRBJ2-3; TRBD2 agrees at 8 bases. The TCR originated in a person aged 55 to 75 with breast cancer. CDR3 protein: CASRGVRRGGLDTQYF. In nucleotides, the CDR3 is TGTGCCAGCAGGGGGGTTCGCCGGGGGGGCCTCGATACGCAGTATTTT.